What follows are 2 T cell receptor beta chains derived from one specimen sequenced in a study of PD-L1 blockade in urothelial cancer. TCRdb's table, derived via immunoSEQ multiplex PCR, lists solely in-frame clones and lacks some. This table has roughly 48,000 clones, over 75% appearing once. The specimen was PBMCs, collected around atezolizumab (anti-PD-L1) treatment. These receptors originate from a man aged 40-55 years with urothelial cancer.

CDR3: CATGAYRGDEQYF. Here the CDR3 DNA reads TGTGCCACGGGGGCTTACAGGGGAGACGAGCAGTACTTC. The rearrangement uses TRBV28 and TRBJ2-7; a possible D gene is TRBD1 (7 bases). Germline CDR1 is MDHEN and CDR2 is SYDVKM. The CDR3 sequence is 13 residues long. Deletions cut 10 bases from V and 5 bases from J, with 18 bases between.

The V gene is TRBV18, the J gene TRBJ2-7; TRBD2 matches at 11 bases. Trimming took 11 bases from V and 6 from J; bases not matched to a gene: 9. This CDR3 spans 13 amino acids. Germline CDR1 reads KGHSH; CDR2 reads LQKENI. The CDR3 DNA is TGTGCCTCCCGAAAGGGACTAGCGGCCGAGCAGTACTTC. This sequence encodes CASRKGLAAEQYF.